Following are 27 T cell receptor beta chains from one sample sequenced in a study of cytomegalovirus exposure and HLA in healthy donors. The study ran its PCR with 60 Vbeta and 13 Jbeta primers. Profiling relied on immunoSEQ multiplex PCR, and the TCRdb table lists in-frame clones only, not all of them. The sample has some 150,000 clones; around 80% are singletons. Sequences were obtained from PBMCs. All receptors derive from a female donor in good health and CMV-seropositive.

This chain links TRBV25-1 with TRBJ2-7; no clear D gene. This CDR3 has 10 residues. Deletions cut 8 bases from V and 2 bases from J, with 4 bases between. In germline, CDR1 is MGHDK, CDR2 SYGVNS. CDR3 region: CASPTYEQYF. Written as DNA, the CDR3 is TGTGCCAGCCCAACCTACGAGCAGTACTTC.

This clone was found a few times. The J gene is TRBJ1-1, the V gene TRBV6-6; D uncertain. This CDR3 has 15 amino acids. Germline V gene lookup returns CDR1 MNHNY and CDR2 SVGAGI (reference sequence). Trimming stripped 3 bases from V and 5 bases from J, with 16 bases between. The CDR3 sequence: CASSYTYEGGTEAFF. The CDR3 nucleotides are TGTGCCAGCAGTTATACTTACGAGGGAGGGACTGAAGCTTTCTTT.

This clone was seen a few times. The rearrangement joins TRBV11-2 to TRBJ2-3, with TRBD1 matching over 10 bases. The CDR3 contains 13 residues. Trimming at V came to 6 bases and at J to 10 bases, leaving 7 bases not matched to a gene. Germline V gene sequence: CDR1 SGHAT, CDR2 FQNNGV. The DNA of the CDR3 is TGTGCCAGCAGATTCCCGGGACAGGGGCCGCAGTATTTT. Protein product: CASRFPGQGPQYF.

This clone showed up just once. The chain employs TRBV5-5 and TRBJ2-2; the match to TRBD2 covers 9 bases. The CDR3 extends over 15 amino acids. CDR1 and CDR2 from the germline V gene are SGHKS and YYEKEE (reference sequence). J was trimmed by 6 bases and V by 1 base; bases with no gene match: 4. CDR3 residues: CASSLSIAGAGELFF. The CDR3 DNA reads as TGTGCCAGCAGCTTGTCGATAGCGGGAGCCGGGGAGCTGTTTTTT.

The V gene is TRBV12-5, the J gene TRBJ2-1; 9 nucleotides match TRBD2. Germline CDR1 LGHNT, CDR2 FRNRAP. The trim removed 5 bases at V and 8 bases at J, leaving 7 bases unmatched. This CDR3 is built from 14 residues. DNA of the CDR3: TGTGCTAGTGGTATAGCGGGAGTTGGCGATGAGCAGTTCTTC. The encoded protein is CASGIAGVGDEQFF.

There are a few counts of this clone. The rearrangement uses TRBV5-1 and TRBJ1-2, with 7 bases that match TRBD1. Trimming took 0 bases from V and 4 from J; bases not matched to a gene: 18. This CDR3 is built from 19 residues. CDR1 and CDR2 from the germline V gene are SGHRS and YFSETQ. DNA of the CDR3: TGCGCCAGCAGCTTGGAAGGGGGACAGAGAACGGCAGCGCGCTATGGCTACACCTTC. This codes for CASSLEGGQRTAARYGYTF. Full variable domain (missing parts from reference TRBV5-1 and TRBJ1-2): KAGVTQTPRYLIKTRGQQVTLSCSPISGHRSVSWYQQTPGQGLQFLFEYFSETQRNKGNFPGRFSGRQFSNSRSEMNVSTLELGDSALYLCASSLEGGQRTAARYGYTFGSGTRLTVV.

This clone was picked up one time. In nucleotides, the CDR3 is TGTGCCAGTAGTACCGGGACAGGGGGCGGTCAGCCCCAGCATTTT. Its translation is CASSTGTGGGQPQHF. The chain recombines TRBV19 with TRBJ1-5; 12 nucleotides line up with TRBD1. V lost 4 bases and J lost 6; bases outside the gene matches: 4. Germline CDR1 reads LNHDA; CDR2 reads SQIVND (reference sequence). CDR3 length equals 15 residues.

This chain joins TRBV5-4 and TRBJ2-2, with 8 bases that match TRBD2. From germline, CDR1 is SGHNT and CDR2 YYREEE (reference sequence). This CDR3 region has 17 residues. The J segment lost 7 bases and the V segment lost 0 bases, leaving 11 bases of the junction unmatched. The CDR3 DNA is TGTGCCAGCAGCTTGGCCGGGAGGGCCCTTGTCGGCGGGGAGCTGTTTTTT. Its protein product is CASSLAGRALVGGELFF.

The genes are TRBV5-1 and TRBJ2-3; 11 positions agree with TRBD2. Germline V gene data show CDR1 as SGHRS and CDR2 as YFSETQ. This CDR3 contains 16 residues. V gave up 0 bases and J gave up 0 bases; unmatched junction bases: 0. The CDR3 spells CASSLGTSGSTDTQYF. CDR3 DNA sequence: TGCGCCAGCAGCTTGGGGACTAGCGGGAGCACAGATACGCAGTATTTT.

V is TRBV9 and J is TRBJ2-1, with 9 positions matching TRBD2. The trim removed 4 bases at V and 10 bases at J, leaving 9 bases unmatched. The CDR3 loop spans 14 amino acids. Germline V lookup: CDR1 SGDLS, CDR2 YYNGEE. Here the CDR3 DNA reads TGTGCCAGCAGCCTCGCGGGGGGGCCGGGCGAGCAGTTCTTC. Residues: CASSLAGGPGEQFF.

This rearrangement joins TRBV28 to TRBJ2-7; 9 bases fit TRBD1. Germline CDR1 and CDR2: MDHEN and SYDVKM. V dropped 5 bases and J dropped 4; count of bases not matched to a gene: 9. This CDR3 has 15 amino acids. CDR3 sequence: CASSTSGTGTYEQYF. The CDR3 DNA reads TGTGCCAGCAGTACCTCTGGGACAGGGACGTACGAGCAGTACTTC.

This clone is a singleton in its sample. The genes are TRBV6-4 and TRBJ2-3; maybe TRBD2 (6 bases). CDR3 length: 15 residues. V dropped 4 bases and J dropped 0 bases, with 11 bases sitting between them. CDR1 is MRHNA, CDR2 SNTAGT, per germline. The CDR3, as DNA: TGTGCCAGCAGTGCCGGTCGGGAGAGCACAGATACGCAGTATTTT. It encodes CASSAGRESTDTQYF.

This clone was found a few times. The chain uses TRBV7-6 and TRBJ2-5, with 7 bases lining up with TRBD2. After removal of 2 bases from V and 2 bases from J, the junction contained 2 bases not matched to a gene. The CDR3 length is 14 residues. Germline V lookup: CDR1 SGHVS, CDR2 FNYEAQ. The CDR3 loop is CASSLTGGQETQYF. The CDR3 DNA follows: TGTGCCAGCAGCTTAACCGGGGGGCAAGAGACCCAGTACTTC.

The rearrangement links TRBV11-2 to TRBJ2-2; TRBD1 is a possible D gene (6 bases). Trimming removed 0 bases at V and 7 bases at J, with 12 bases between. The germline V gene encodes CDR1 SGHAT and CDR2 FQNNGV. CDR3 length: 15 residues. CDR3 loop: CASSLDRGRSGELFF. The CDR3 nucleotides read TGTGCCAGCAGCTTAGACAGGGGAAGAAGCGGGGAGCTGTTTTTT.

The chain joins TRBV29-1 to TRBJ2-5, with 12 bases aligning to TRBD1. The J call may not be correct, given that the DNA end is closer to TRBJ2-7. CDR3 length: 14 amino acids. Looked up from germline, CDR1 is SQVTM and CDR2 is ANQGSEA. The CDR3 reads CSVEGDRGPYEQYF. In nucleotides, the CDR3 is TGCAGCGTTGAAGGGGACAGGGGGCCGTACGAGCAGTACTTC.

V is TRBV5-1 and J is TRBJ2-1, with 9 bases identical to TRBD1. J lost 2 bases, V lost 0 bases, and 0 bases had no gene match. The CDR3 has 15 amino acids. Germline CDR1 is SGHRS and CDR2 is YFSETQ. CDR3 sequence reads: CASSLGDRAYNEQFF. The CDR3 DNA is TGCGCCAGCAGCTTGGGGGACAGGGCCTACAATGAGCAGTTCTTC.

The gene calls are TRBV19 and TRBJ1-5; D remains ambiguous. The V gene's germline CDR1 is LNHDA and CDR2 SQIVND (reference sequence). V dropped 6 bases and J dropped 1 base, with 16 bases sitting between them. This CDR3 has 16 residues. The CDR3 sequence: CASRKRAGNSNQPQHF. In DNA form, the CDR3 reads TGTGCCAGTAGGAAGAGGGCAGGAAACAGCAATCAGCCCCAGCATTTT.

This clone was seen only a few times. The V and J genes are TRBV18 and TRBJ2-7; D not certain. In germline, CDR1 is KGHSH, CDR2 LQKENI. Trimming shortened V by 1 base and J by 3 bases, and 7 bases separated the two germline ends. This CDR3 spans 13 amino acids. The CDR3 coding sequence is TGTGCCAGCTCACCACAAAAGAGCTACGAGCAGTACTTC. Translated: CASSPQKSYEQYF.

J is TRBJ2-3 and V is TRBV28; 11 bases are shared with TRBD2. The CDR3 contains 17 residues. The germline CDR1 and CDR2 sequences are MDHEN and SYDVKM. V dropped 5 bases and J dropped 3; count of bases not matched to a gene: 10. The CDR3 protein is CASSTTNSGGATDTQYF. The CDR3 DNA is TGTGCCAGCAGTACCACCAATAGCGGGGGGGCAACAGATACGCAGTATTTT. The full variable domain, rest sourced from reference TRBV28 and TRBJ2-3, is DVKVTQSSRYLVKRTGEKVFLECVQDMDHENMFWYRQDPGLGLRLIYFSYDVKMKEKGDIPEGYSVSREKKERFSLILESASTNQTSMYLCASSTTNSGGATDTQYFGPGTRLTVL.

This clone was picked up a small number of times. DNA for the CDR3: TGCGCCAGCAGCCCCCGGGACTCCTCCGCCACAGATACGCAGTATTTT. This translates into CASSPRDSSATDTQYF. The chain carries TRBV4-1 and TRBJ2-3; a possible D gene is TRBD2 (6 bases). V lost 4 bases to trimming and J lost 2 bases, with 16 bases between them. CDR3 length equals 16 residues. Germline CDR1 MGHRA, CDR2 YSYEKL.

The rearrangement uses TRBV28 and TRBJ1-3; a possible D gene is TRBD1 (6 bases). CDR3 length equals 16 residues. The V gene lost 1 base and the J gene lost 0 bases, with 10 bases spanning the gap. Germline V gene sequence: CDR1 MDHEN, CDR2 SYDVKM. The CDR3: CASSLLDRSSGNTIYF. The CDR3 DNA reads TGTGCCAGCAGTTTATTAGACAGGTCCTCTGGAAACACCATATATTTT.

In the case of this clone: An end of the junction does not agree with germline; a read error may underlie this. The gene calls are TRBV18 and TRBJ2-7; D is unresolved. Germline CDR1 reads KGHSH; CDR2 reads LQKENI. The CDR3 loop spans 13 amino acids. The CDR3 nucleotides are TGTGCCGGCTCACCACCGGTTTTAGACGAGCAGTACTTC. This encodes CAGSPPVLDEQYF.

Regarding this clone: At one end the junction does not follow the germline gene, possibly because of a read error. V is TRBV7-9 and J is TRBJ1-1; D is uncertain. The CDR3 contains 12 residues. From germline, CDR1 is SEHNR and CDR2 FQNEAQ (reference sequence). CDR3: CSSSLPSGKAFF. Written as DNA, the CDR3 is TGTTCCAGCAGCTTACCATCGGGTAAAGCTTTCTTT.

The sample holds a few counts of this clone. J is TRBJ2-2 and V is TRBV7-8, with a weak D call TRBD2 (6 bases). CDR3 length equals 16 residues. Trimming removed 1 base at V and 2 bases at J, with 11 bases between. Germline values: CDR1 SGHVS, CDR2 FQNEAQ. CDR3 region: CASSLGRGTNTGELFF. The CDR3 bases are TGTGCCAGCAGCTTAGGGCGCGGGACCAACACCGGGGAGCTGTTTTTT.

The chain combines TRBV6-6 with TRBJ2-7; 7 bases are shared with TRBD2. Germline lookup yields CDR1 MNHNY and CDR2 SVGAGI (reference sequence). CDR3 size: 15 residues. The ends lost 3 bases at V and 4 bases at J; junction bases unmatched: 9. The CDR3 coding sequence is TGTGCCAGCAGTTATGGGCTAGCGGAGATATACGAGCAGTACTTC. Its translation is CASSYGLAEIYEQYF.

The gene calls are TRBV6-5 and TRBJ2-1, with a tentative D call TRBD1 (5 bases). CDR3 size: 14 residues. The germline gives CDR1 MNHEY, CDR2 SVGAGI. Trimming left V 2 bases short and J 8 bases short, with 13 bases between. The CDR3 bases are TGTGCCAGCAGTTACATGGCAGGGCGGTATGAGCAGTTCTTC. Protein sequence: CASSYMAGRYEQFF.

This sequence joins TRBV5-1 and TRBJ2-5; 12 positions agree with TRBD2. The CDR3 runs to 14 residues. Germline-derived CDR1 and CDR2 are SGHRS and YFSETQ. J gave up 5 bases and V 5 bases, and 4 bases lay outside the gene matches. The CDR3 coding sequence is TGCGCCAGCAGTCGGACTAGCGGGGAGGAGACCCAGTACTTC. Amino acids: CASSRTSGEETQYF.